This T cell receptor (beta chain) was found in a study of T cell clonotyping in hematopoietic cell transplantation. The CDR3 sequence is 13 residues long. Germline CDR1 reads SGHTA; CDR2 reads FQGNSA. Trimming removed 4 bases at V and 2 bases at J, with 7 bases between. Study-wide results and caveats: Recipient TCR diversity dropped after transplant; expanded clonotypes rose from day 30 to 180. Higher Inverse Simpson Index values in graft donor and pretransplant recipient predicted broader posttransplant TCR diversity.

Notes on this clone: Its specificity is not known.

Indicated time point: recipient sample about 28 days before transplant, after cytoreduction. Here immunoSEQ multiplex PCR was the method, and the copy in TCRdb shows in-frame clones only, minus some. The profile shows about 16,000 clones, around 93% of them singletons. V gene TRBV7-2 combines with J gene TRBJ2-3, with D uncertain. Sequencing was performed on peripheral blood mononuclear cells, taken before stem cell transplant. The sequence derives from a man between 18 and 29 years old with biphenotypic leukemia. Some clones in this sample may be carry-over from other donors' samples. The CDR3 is CASSSRYTDTQYF. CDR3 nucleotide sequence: TGTGCCAGCAGCTCAAGATACACAGATACGCAGTATTTT.